Listed below are T cell receptor beta chains from one sample, sequenced in a study of T cells in narcolepsy. TCRdb keeps only in-frame clones here, not all; method: immunoSEQ multiplex PCR. The sample carries 28,000 or so clones, approximately 86% recorded once. Sequenced material: CD45RA- memory CD4+ T cells from PBMCs. Receptors originate from a human donor with narcolepsy. The CDR3 runs from the conserved cysteine through the conserved F or W. A D gene is named only where the DNA matches it firmly. Expanded clones are given a class, and other clones once, few, many or no size at all.

CDR3aa: CASSESTVYEQYF; CDR3nt: TGCGCCAGCAGTGAGTCGACGGTTTACGAGCAGTACTTC; v_gene: TRBV10-2; j_gene: TRBJ2-7; abundance: -; d_gene: -
CDR3aa: CASSSTGGYNEQFF; CDR3nt: TGTGCCAGCAGCTCGACAGGGGGGTACAATGAGCAGTTCTTC; v_gene: TRBV7-2; j_gene: TRBJ2-1; abundance: -; d_gene: TRBD1
CDR3aa: CASMDRGASSDTGELFF; CDR3nt: TGTGCCAGCATGGACAGGGGGGCGAGTTCGGACACCGGGGAGCTGTTTTTT; v_gene: TRBV7-9; j_gene: TRBJ2-2; abundance: -; d_gene: TRBD1
CDR3aa: CASSPVIHNEQFF; CDR3nt: TGTGCCAGCAGCCCTGTGATACACAATGAGCAGTTCTTC; v_gene: TRBV5-6; j_gene: TRBJ2-1; abundance: -; d_gene: -
CDR3aa: CASSENRAYEQYF; CDR3nt: TGTGCCAGCAGTGAAAACCGGGCCTACGAGCAGTACTTC; v_gene: TRBV6-5; j_gene: TRBJ2-7; abundance: -; d_gene: -
CDR3aa: CASSTGIGYTF; CDR3nt: TGTGCCAGCAGTACAGGGATCGGCTACACCTTC; v_gene: TRBV6-5; j_gene: TRBJ1-2; abundance: -; d_gene: -
CDR3aa: CASSEHRLPGELFF; CDR3nt: TGTGCCAGCAGTGAACACCGACTTCCCGGGGAGCTGTTTTTT; v_gene: TRBV2; j_gene: TRBJ2-2; abundance: once; d_gene: -
CDR3aa: CASMAGGEETQYF; CDR3nt: TGTGCCAGCATGGCAGGGGGCGAGGAGACCCAGTACTTC; v_gene: TRBV28; j_gene: TRBJ2-5; abundance: -; d_gene: TRBD1
CDR3aa: CASSQGVLDRGYTEAFF; CDR3nt: TGCGCCAGCAGCCAAGGGGTCTTAGACAGAGGCTACACTGAAGCTTTCTTT; v_gene: TRBV4-1; j_gene: TRBJ1-1; abundance: -; d_gene: -
CDR3aa: CASSQATGDGETQYF; CDR3nt: TGTGCCAGCAGCCAAGCGACAGGGGACGGGGAGACCCAGTACTTC; v_gene: TRBV4-2; j_gene: TRBJ2-5; abundance: -; d_gene: TRBD1
CDR3aa: CASSTLDGSKNIQYF; CDR3nt: TGTGCCAGTAGTACCTTGGACGGATCCAAAAACATTCAGTACTTC; v_gene: TRBV19; j_gene: TRBJ2-4; abundance: -; d_gene: -
CDR3aa: CASTKTGMGEAFF; CDR3nt: TGTGCCAGCACCAAAACGGGGATGGGTGAAGCTTTCTTT; v_gene: TRBV7-9; j_gene: TRBJ1-1; abundance: once; d_gene: -
CDR3aa: CASSQLGSGGAGELFF; CDR3nt: TGTGCCAGCAGCCAGCTCGGCAGCGGGGGGGCCGGGGAGCTGTTTTTT; v_gene: TRBV4-2; j_gene: TRBJ2-2; abundance: -; d_gene: TRBD2
CDR3aa: CASRATVSNQPQHF; CDR3nt: TGTGCCAGCAGGGCGACAGTTAGCAATCAGCCCCAGCATTTT; v_gene: TRBV6-5; j_gene: TRBJ1-5; abundance: -; d_gene: -
CDR3aa: CASSRVVGNQPQHF; CDR3nt: TGTGCCAGTAGCAGGGTGGTGGGCAATCAGCCCCAGCATTTT; v_gene: TRBV19; j_gene: TRBJ1-5; abundance: -; d_gene: -
CDR3aa: CASSQRTEILYGYTF; CDR3nt: TGCGCCAGCAGCCAAAGAACAGAGATCCTCTATGGCTACACCTTC; v_gene: TRBV4-1; j_gene: TRBJ1-2; abundance: -; d_gene: -
CDR3aa: CASSPRSPGQGFNYGYTF; CDR3nt: TGCGCCAGCAGCCCCAGAAGTCCGGGACAGGGTTTCAACTATGGCTACACCTTC; v_gene: TRBV5-1; j_gene: TRBJ1-2; abundance: -; d_gene: TRBD1
CDR3aa: CASSLPRGSTDTQYF; CDR3nt: TGTGCCAGCAGCCTACCTCGGGGGAGCACAGATACGCAGTATTTT; v_gene: TRBV5-4; j_gene: TRBJ2-3; abundance: -; d_gene: -
CDR3aa: CAINRGRAGNTEAFF; CDR3nt: TGTGCCATCAATCGGGGGCGAGCGGGCAACACTGAAGCTTTCTTT; v_gene: TRBV10-3; j_gene: TRBJ1-1; abundance: -; d_gene: -
CDR3aa: CASSYRGQGEPQHF; CDR3nt: TGTGCCAGCAGTTACCGTGGACAGGGCGAGCCCCAGCATTTT; v_gene: TRBV6-5; j_gene: TRBJ1-5; abundance: -; d_gene: TRBD1
CDR3aa: CASSLNRIGNTIYF; CDR3nt: TGTGCCAGCAGCTTAAACAGGATTGGAAACACCATATATTTT; v_gene: TRBV7-8; j_gene: TRBJ1-3; abundance: -; d_gene: -
CDR3aa: CASSRGGGGAEDTQYF; CDR3nt: TGTGCCAGCAGCCGAGGAGGCGGGGGGGCAGAAGATACGCAGTATTTT; v_gene: TRBV4-2; j_gene: TRBJ2-3; abundance: few; d_gene: TRBD2
CDR3aa: CASSIPGLAGEQYF; CDR3nt: TGTGCCAGCTCAATTCCGGGACTAGCTGGCGAGCAGTACTTC; v_gene: TRBV18; j_gene: TRBJ2-7; abundance: -; d_gene: TRBD2